This TCR beta chain was captured by sequencing in a study of cytomegalovirus exposure and HLA in healthy donors (dated 2017 in TCRdb). For the study in its entirety: According to a later analysis, one platform produced both the 100 to 150 validation repertoires and the 666 repertoires of the first cohort. The study aimed to test whether signatures of past pathogen exposure could be identified by cataloging public T cell receptors. A separate validation cohort of 100 to 150 different subjects was used in addition to the approximately 670-subject first cohort. High-throughput TCR immunosequencing, statistical association of individual TCRs with disease status, and machine learning were combined to predict cytomegalovirus infection status. General findings and caveats noted by the study authors: It was suggested by the authors that the approach could potentially be generalized to other disease states and immunological phenotypes. Three of the identified cytomegalovirus-associated TCR beta chains were confirmed in vitro to be specific for cytomegalovirus antigens. The classifier was reported to diagnose cytomegalovirus status with high specificity and sensitivity in both the original cohort and the validation cohort. Across donors, most TCR sequences were observed very rarely, whereas some public TCRs were present in many individuals. A later analysis had no HLA typing for the validation cohort, so co-occurrence there was scored across all 120 repertoires. The study listed 150 to 200 TCR beta chains as associated with cytomegalovirus. Of the cluster scores, roughly 95% were above 0 in a later analysis, which found that TCRs clustered in the first cohort also tended to co-occur in the approximately 130 validation repertoires.

From the cysteine through the phenylalanine, the CDR3 covers 15 amino acids. The only DNA kept is the CDR3, 45 bases in frame from the first base. V is shortened by 0 bases, J by 3 bases, and the region joining them spans 9 bases. CDR1 LNHNV and CDR2 YYDKDF were looked up in the germline V gene (reference sequence). Donors formed part of the validation cohort, which comprised about 120 subjects and was distinct from the first cohort of 550 to 850 subjects. Library creation used the immunoSEQ multiplex PCR assay. The authors' pipeline ran thus. A statistical classification framework was built for diagnosing cytomegalovirus status from the catalog of TCR beta chain sequences. The table comes from immuneACCESS by way of TCRdb, which keeps in-frame sequences with V and J called. Part of the clones is missing from these tables; in studies checked, under half for an unresolved V gene and the rest for unknown reasons. That table is the source of V, J and clone size, and D and trimming were worked out from the DNA. The sample includes 82,000 or so clones, with 93% observed a single time. The top ten hold 0.65% to 0.7% of the sample.

As to this clone: The antigen this receptor binds is unknown. No much larger clonotype is one base removed from it; base qualities were not supplied.

The chain employs TRBV15 and TRBJ1-3; no D gene is confidently identified. Source material: PBMCs. This clonotype was obtained from a man aged 18 to 29 in good health and CMV-seronegative. CDR3 sequence: CATSRDKSLGNTIYF. The DNA reads TGTGCCACCAGCAGAGACAAGTCACTTGGAAACACCATATATTTT.